The 8 T cell receptor beta chains given below trace back to one sample, sequenced in a study of blood T cell repertoires in COVID-19. The repertoire was sequenced with immunoSEQ multiplex PCR; TCRdb's copy has only in-frame clones and lacks some. There are hundreds of thousands of clones in the sample; approximately 85% occur only once, and roughly 5% lies in the top ten. The sequenced sample consisted of peripheral blood. Receptors were obtained from a man aged 45 to 65 with COVID-19, enrolled during active disease.

The chain recombines TRBV19 with TRBJ1-2; D may be TRBD1 (5 bases). Germline V gene data show CDR1 as LNHDA and CDR2 as SQIVND (reference sequence). The V gene lost 3 bases and the J gene lost 8 bases, with 22 bases spanning the gap. The CDR3 spans 16 residues. The CDR3 reads CASSIGNRGFGFGYTF. The CDR3 DNA follows: TGTGCCAGTAGTATCGGTAATCGGGGGTTTGGGTTCGGCTACACCTTC.

The V gene is TRBV28, the J gene TRBJ1-2, with D possibly being TRBD1 (6 bases). CDR3 length: 15 residues. With 6 bases removed from V and 6 bases from J, the gap between germline ends came to 20 bases. The germline V gene has CDR1 MDHEN and CDR2 SYDVKM. The CDR3 here is CASSQGGEGGHGYTF. CDR3 coding DNA: TGTGCCAGCAGCCAAGGGGGAGAGGGAGGGCATGGCTACACCTTC.

This clone occurred once. The chain is built from TRBV18 and TRBJ2-4; D ambiguous. V lost 6 bases to trimming and J lost 0 bases, with 21 bases between them. Germline lookup yields CDR1 KGHSH and CDR2 LQKENI. CDR3 length: 18 residues. The CDR3 DNA is TGTGCCAGCTCTTCACGGGTCCAGAACTTTCTAGCCAAAAACATTCAGTACTTC. This gives the protein CASSSRVQNFLAKNIQYF.

V usage is TRBV27 and J usage is TRBJ1-3, with D uncertain. This CDR3 has 15 residues. Germline-derived CDR1 and CDR2 are MNHEY and SMNVEV (reference sequence). Trimming shortened V by 0 bases and J by 0 bases, and 6 bases separated the two germline ends. CDR3 loop: CASSLSISSGNTIYF. The CDR3 DNA sequence: TGTGCCAGCAGTTTATCCATTTCCTCTGGAAACACCATATATTTT.

This chain uses TRBV7-3 with TRBJ2-2; no clear D gene. Trimming stripped 4 bases from V and 6 bases from J, with 9 bases between. The CDR3 length is 13 residues. Germline V gene lookup returns CDR1 SGHTA and CDR2 FQGTGA. The CDR3 sequence: CASSSTTPGELFF. The CDR3 DNA sequence: TGTGCCAGCAGCTCTACTACCCCCGGGGAGCTGTTTTTT.

The V call is TRBV27, the J call TRBJ2-1; 7 nucleotides agree with TRBD1. This CDR3 region has 12 residues. The germline CDR1 and CDR2 sequences are MNHEY and SMNVEV (reference sequence). Germline trimming cut 8 bases from V and 5 bases from J; bases unmatched to any gene: 3. The CDR3 coding sequence is TGTGCCAGCGGGGACAGAAACAATGAGCAGTTCTTC. Protein sequence: CASGDRNNEQFF.

The chain joins TRBV29-1 to TRBJ2-2; 14 bases align to TRBD2. The V gene end was trimmed by 7 bases and the J gene end by 2 bases; junction bases not matched to a gene: 6. The CDR3 is 16 residues long. Germline V CDR1 and CDR2: SQVTM, ANQGSEA. CDR3 in DNA: TGCAGCGCCGGGACTAGCGGGGGTCCCAACACCGGGGAGCTGTTTTTT. Amino acid sequence: CSAGTSGGPNTGELFF.

This clone was detected ten times or more. This chain links TRBV29-1 with TRBJ2-2; 8 bases agree with TRBD1. The CDR3 length is 15 residues. J lost 1 base, V lost 5 bases, and 6 bases had no gene match. In germline, CDR1 is SQVTM, CDR2 ANQGSEA. The CDR3 protein is CSVRRGTGNTGELFF. CDR3 DNA: TGCAGCGTTCGAAGGGGGACAGGGAACACCGGGGAGCTGTTTTTT.